This TCR beta chain is from a study of blood T cell repertoires in COVID-19. Libraries were prepared by immunoSEQ multiplex PCR; TCRdb keeps only in-frame clonotypes and omits some of them. The data hold nearly 350,000 clones, with around four fifths observed a single time. The length of the CDR3 is 20 residues. Trimming cost V 4 bases and J 8 bases, with 33 bases left between them. The V gene's germline CDR1 is MGHRA and CDR2 YSYEKL. The receptor's source is a man aged 30-40 years with active or convalescent COVID-19. The chain has TRBV4-1 and TRBJ2-1; possibly TRBD2 for D (5 bases). The sequenced material came from peripheral blood. CDR3 nucleotides: TGCGCCAGCAGCCGATTTCGGACGGAAACCCCGTATCGCGCGGAGGATGAGCAGTTCTTC. Residues: CASSRFRTETPYRAEDEQFF.